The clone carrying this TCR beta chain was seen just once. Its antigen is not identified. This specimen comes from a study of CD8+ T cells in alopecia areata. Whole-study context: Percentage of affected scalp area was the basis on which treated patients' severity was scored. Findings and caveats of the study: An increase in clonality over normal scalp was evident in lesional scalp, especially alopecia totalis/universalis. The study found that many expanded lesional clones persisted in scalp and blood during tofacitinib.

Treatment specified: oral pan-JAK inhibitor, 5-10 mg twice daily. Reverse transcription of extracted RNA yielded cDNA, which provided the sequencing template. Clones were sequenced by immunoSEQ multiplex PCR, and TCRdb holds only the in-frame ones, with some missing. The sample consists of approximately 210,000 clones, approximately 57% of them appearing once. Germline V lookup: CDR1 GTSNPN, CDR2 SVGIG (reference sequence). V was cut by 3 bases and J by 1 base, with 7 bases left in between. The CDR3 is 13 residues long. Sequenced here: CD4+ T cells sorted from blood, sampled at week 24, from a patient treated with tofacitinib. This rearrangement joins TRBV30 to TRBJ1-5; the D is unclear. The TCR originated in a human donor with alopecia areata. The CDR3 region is CAWRGGSNQPQHF. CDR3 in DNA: TGTGCCTGGAGAGGTGGGAGCAATCAGCCCCAGCATTTT.